This TCR beta chain comes out of a study of blood T cell repertoires in COVID-19. The CDR3 length is 16 residues. Germline CDR1 reads SGDLS; CDR2 reads YYNGEE. V was pared by 0 bases and J by 4 bases, with 5 bases of the junction left unmatched. Generated by immunoSEQ multiplex PCR, the TCRdb table keeps only in-frame clones and is missing some. Among 30,000 to 40,000 clones listed, roughly 91% were seen once. Specimen: peripheral blood. The rearrangement joins TRBV9 to TRBJ2-1, with TRBD1 identical over 9 bases. This clonotype was sampled from a man between 65 and 85 years old with active COVID-19. This CDR3 is CASSVATGGSYNEQFF. The CDR3 coding sequence is TGTGCCAGCAGCGTAGCTACAGGGGGCTCTTACAATGAGCAGTTCTTC.